These T cell receptor beta chains were read from a single sample in a study of vaccination and CD4 T cells after COVID-19. The antigens of these receptors remain unknown. TCRdb reanalysed the PCR reads using MiXCR and keeps one entry per CDR3 protein. The sample contains 3,000 to 4,500 distinct CDR3 sequences, about two fifths of which appear only once. Sequencing was done on a sample of CD4+ T cells from blood, cultured in vitro. These receptors originate from a human donor who had recovered from COVID-19. Both conserved end residues are part of each CDR3. Fields, in order: J gene, D gene, V gene, clone size, CDR3 protein, CDR3 DNA. A D gene is named only where the DNA matches it firmly. Clone size appears in some rows only: once, few, many, or a class for an expanded clone.

TRBJ2-3,NA,TRBV20-1,NA,CSATSRGNSDTQYF,TGCAGTGCTACATCAAGGGGCAATTCAGATACGCAGTATTTT
TRBJ2-7,NA,TRBV10-3,NA,CAISESRASVYEQYF,TGTGCCATCAGTGAGTCACGGGCAAGCGTGTACGAGCAGTACTTC
TRBJ1-4,NA,TRBV7-9,few,CASSPQSTNEKLFF,TGTGCCAGCAGCCCGCAGTCTACTAATGAAAAACTGTTTTTT
TRBJ1-4,TRBD1,TRBV2,NA,CASSSNRGTNEKLFF,TGTGCCAGCAGCTCCAACAGGGGGACTAATGAAAAACTGTTTTTT
TRBJ2-4,NA,TRBV30,few,CAWSPKGNIQYF,TGTGCCTGGAGTCCCAAGGGGAACATTCAGTACTTC
TRBJ2-1,TRBD1,TRBV5-1,NA,CASSLRQGAGEQFF,TGCGCCAGCAGCTTGAGACAGGGGGCAGGTGAGCAGTTCTTC
TRBJ2-3,TRBD2,TRBV4-1,NA,CASSQGLAEGGDTQYF,TGCGCCAGCAGCCAAGGACTAGCGGAGGGGGGAGATACGCAGTATTTT
TRBJ2-3,NA,TRBV27,NA,CASSTRGGNRADTQYF,TGTGCCAGCAGTACCCGTGGAGGGAACCGGGCAGATACGCAGTATTTT
TRBJ2-7,NA,TRBV20-1,few,CSAGGWGRGTREQYF,TGCAGTGCTGGGGGCTGGGGGCGGGGGACTCGGGAGCAGTACTTC
TRBJ2-3,TRBD2,TRBV20-1,NA,CSARGGRLAGRTDTQYF,TGCAGTGCTAGGGGGGGTCGGCTAGCGGGACGCACAGATACGCAGTATTTT
TRBJ1-2,TRBD1,TRBV27,few,CASRSLGTGYGYTF,TGTGCCAGCAGATCCCTCGGGACAGGGTATGGCTACACCTTC
TRBJ2-1,NA,TRBV15,once,CATSRVDLSYNEQFF,TGTGCCACCAGCAGAGTTGATCTCTCCTACAATGAGCAGTTCTTC
TRBJ2-7,TRBD1,TRBV7-2,medium-sized,CASSQQGASYEQYF,TGTGCCAGCAGCCAACAGGGGGCCTCCTACGAGCAGTACTTC
TRBJ2-4,NA,TRBV20-1,few,CSARPPAGLANIQYF,TGCAGTGCTAGACCTCCCGCTGGGCTAGCAAACATTCAGTACTTC
TRBJ2-5,NA,TRBV7-9,medium-sized,CASSFGSRGSQYF,TGTGCCAGCAGCTTTGGGTCGAGGGGGAGCCAGTACTTC
TRBJ2-3,TRBD2,TRBV20-1,NA,CSARSPGLAGPTDTQYF,TGCAGTGCTAGATCACCGGGACTAGCGGGGCCCACAGATACGCAGTATTTT
TRBJ1-2,NA,TRBV25-1,few,CASGGRALGYTF,TGTGCCAGCGGGGGTAGGGCCCTCGGCTACACCTTC
TRBJ2-7,TRBD1,TRBV6-4,NA,CASSDRDRGPGQYF,TGTGCCAGCAGTGATCGGGACAGGGGGCCGGGGCAGTACTTC
TRBJ2-1,NA,TRBV18,NA,CASSQGPVYNEQFF,TGTGCCAGCTCCCAGGGCCCGGTCTACAATGAGCAGTTCTTC
TRBJ2-1,NA,TRBV29-1,NA,CSVGPRRGNEQFF,TGCAGCGTTGGACCGCGAAGGGGGAATGAGCAGTTCTTC
TRBJ2-5,TRBD2,TRBV15,NA,CATSPGGETQYF,TGTGCCACCAGTCCGGGGGGAGAGACCCAGTACTTC
TRBJ1-4,NA,TRBV11-2,NA,CASSPGGRTRGKLFF,TGTGCCAGCAGCCCTGGGGGACGGACCAGGGGAAAACTGTTTTTT
TRBJ2-5,NA,TRBV19,NA,CASSGTGPGVYGQYF,TGTGCCAGTAGTGGAACGGGACCCGGGGTGTACGGCCAGTACTTC
TRBJ2-7,NA,TRBV20-1,NA,CSARDWALSSYEQYF,TGCAGTGCTAGAGATTGGGCTCTGAGCTCCTACGAGCAGTACTTC
TRBJ2-3,NA,TRBV7-2,NA,CASSLYRGSLTDTQYF,TGTGCCAGCAGCTTATACCGGGGATCGTTGACAGATACGCAGTATTTT
TRBJ1-2,NA,TRBV20-1,NA,CSARAQPTDNYGYTF,TGCAGTGCTAGAGCCCAACCGACAGATAACTATGGCTACACCTTC
TRBJ1-5,NA,TRBV6-1,NA,CASVGQYNQPQHF,TGTGCCAGCGTCGGTCAGTACAATCAGCCCCAGCATTTT